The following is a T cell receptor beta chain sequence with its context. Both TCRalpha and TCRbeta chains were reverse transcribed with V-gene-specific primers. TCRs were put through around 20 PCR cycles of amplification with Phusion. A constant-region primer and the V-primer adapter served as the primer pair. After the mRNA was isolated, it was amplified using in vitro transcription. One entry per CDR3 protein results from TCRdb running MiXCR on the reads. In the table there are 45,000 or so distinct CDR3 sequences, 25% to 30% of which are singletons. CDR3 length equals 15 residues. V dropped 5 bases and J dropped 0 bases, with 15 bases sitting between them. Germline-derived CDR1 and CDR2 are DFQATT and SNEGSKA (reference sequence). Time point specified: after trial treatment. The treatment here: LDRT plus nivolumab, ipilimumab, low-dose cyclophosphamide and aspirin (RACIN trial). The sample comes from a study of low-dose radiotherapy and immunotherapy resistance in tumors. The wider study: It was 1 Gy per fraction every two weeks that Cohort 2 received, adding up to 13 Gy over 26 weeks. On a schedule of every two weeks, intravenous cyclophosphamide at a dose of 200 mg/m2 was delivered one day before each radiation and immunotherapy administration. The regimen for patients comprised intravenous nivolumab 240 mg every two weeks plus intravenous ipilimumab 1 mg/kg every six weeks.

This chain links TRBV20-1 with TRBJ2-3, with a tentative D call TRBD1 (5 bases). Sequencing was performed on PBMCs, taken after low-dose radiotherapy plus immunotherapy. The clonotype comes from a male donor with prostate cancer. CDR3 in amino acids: CSACRQTSSTDTQYF. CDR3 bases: TGCAGTGCTTGCCGACAGACCTCTAGCACAGATACGCAGTATTTT.